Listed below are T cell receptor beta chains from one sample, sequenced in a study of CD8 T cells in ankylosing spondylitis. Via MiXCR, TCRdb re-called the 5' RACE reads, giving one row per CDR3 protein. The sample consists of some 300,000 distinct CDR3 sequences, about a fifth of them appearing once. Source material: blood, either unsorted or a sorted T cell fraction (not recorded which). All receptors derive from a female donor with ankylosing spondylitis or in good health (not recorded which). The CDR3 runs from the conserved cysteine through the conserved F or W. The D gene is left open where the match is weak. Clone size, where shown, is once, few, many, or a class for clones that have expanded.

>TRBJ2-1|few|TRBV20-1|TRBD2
TGCAGTGCTAGAGTAACCGGGACTAGTGGTCCTCACAATGAGCAGTTCTTC
CSARVTGTSGPHNEQFF
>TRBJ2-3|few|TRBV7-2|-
TGTGCCAGCAGCTCTCACAGGGAACGTACAGATACGCAGTATTTT
CASSSHRERTDTQYF
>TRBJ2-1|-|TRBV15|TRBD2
TGTGCCACCGAGTCGAGCGGGAGGGGGGTATTGGATGAGCAGTTCTTC
CATESSGRGVLDEQFF
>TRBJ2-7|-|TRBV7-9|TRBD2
TGTGCCAGCAGTCCGGCGGTAGCGGGAAGGCCTCAAGAGCAGTACTTC
CASSPAVAGRPQEQYF
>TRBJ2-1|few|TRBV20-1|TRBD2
TGCAGTGCTATAGCGGGGTTTGGGAACAATGAGCAGTTCTTC
CSAIAGFGNNEQFF
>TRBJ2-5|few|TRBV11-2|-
TGTGCCAGCAGCTTCTCCGGGACCTACTTC
CASSFSGTYF
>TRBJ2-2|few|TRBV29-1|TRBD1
TGCAGCGCAGGGATCTCGGGACAGGGCAAGATAAACCGCGGGGAGCTGTTTTTT
CSAGISGQGKINRGELFF
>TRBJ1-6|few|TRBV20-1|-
TGCAGTGCTTCCCGACAGGTGGGAGATAATTCACCCCTCCACTTT
CSASRQVGDNSPLHF
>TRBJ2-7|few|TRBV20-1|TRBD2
TGCAGTGCTAGAGATCTTGGACTAGCGACCTACGAGCAGTACTTC
CSARDLGLATYEQYF
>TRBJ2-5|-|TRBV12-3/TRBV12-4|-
TGTGCCAGCAGTTTAAAGGGGCGTGAGACCCAGTACTTC
CASSLKGRETQYF
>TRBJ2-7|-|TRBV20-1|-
TGCAGTGCTAGTACTCAATCCGAGGGATCCGGGCAGTACTTC
CSASTQSEGSGQYF
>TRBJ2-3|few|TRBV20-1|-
TGCAGTGCTAGAGACCGTCCGGGCGTTACGCAGTATTTT
CSARDRPGVTQYF
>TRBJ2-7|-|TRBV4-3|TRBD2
TGCGCCAGCAGCCAAGTGGGAGGGAGGGTATCCGAGCAGTACTTC
CASSQVGGRVSEQYF
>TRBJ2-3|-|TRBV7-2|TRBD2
TGTGCCAGCAGCCCTCGGACTAGCGGGGCCACAGATACGCAGTATTTT
CASSPRTSGATDTQYF
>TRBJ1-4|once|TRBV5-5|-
TGTGCCAGCAGCAGCTCCCTTTTGGGGGGTAATGAAAAACTGTTTTTT
CASSSSLLGGNEKLFF
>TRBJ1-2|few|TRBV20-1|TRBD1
TGCAGTGCTCCGGGACAGAGTCTATATGGCTACACCTTC
CSAPGQSLYGYTF
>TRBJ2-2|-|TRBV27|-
TGTGCCAGCAGTCCGAGCGTTTACACCGGGGAGCTGTTTTTT
CASSPSVYTGELFF
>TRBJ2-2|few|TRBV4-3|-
TGCGCCAGCAGCCAAGGACTTGCCTTCGGGGAGCTGTTTTTT
CASSQGLAFGELFF
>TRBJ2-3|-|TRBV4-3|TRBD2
TGCGCCAGCAGCCTCACCCGACTAGCGGGAGAGACAGATACGCAGTATTTT
CASSLTRLAGETDTQYF
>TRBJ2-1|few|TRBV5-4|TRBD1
TGTGCCAGCAGACCGTCGACAGGGCACAATGAGCAGTTCTTC
CASRPSTGHNEQFF
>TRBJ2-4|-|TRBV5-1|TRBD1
TGCGCCAGCAGCCCGGGACAGGGGATGGCGACCAAAAACATTCAGTACTTC
CASSPGQGMATKNIQYF
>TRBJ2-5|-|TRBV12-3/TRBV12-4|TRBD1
TGTGCCAGCGGATCCCGGACAGGGGCCCTTCAAGAGACCCAGTACTTC
CASGSRTGALQETQYF
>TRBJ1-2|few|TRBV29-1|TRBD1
TGCAGCGTTCTGCCCCGGACAGGGTTTAACTATGGCTACACCTTC
CSVLPRTGFNYGYTF
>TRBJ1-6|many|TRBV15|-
TGTGCCACCAGTGGCAGTTCCTATAATTCACCCCTCCACTTT
CATSGSSYNSPLHF
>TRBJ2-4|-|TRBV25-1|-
TGTGCCAGCAGTGAAATCGGGACCAACATTCAGTACTTC
CASSEIGTNIQYF
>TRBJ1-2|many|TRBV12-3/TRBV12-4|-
TGTGCCAGCAGTTTATACCCAGAATCCGGCTACACCTTC
CASSLYPESGYTF
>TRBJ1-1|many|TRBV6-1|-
TGTGCCAGCAAGGACAGCGGCATGAACACTGAAGCTTTCTTT
CASKDSGMNTEAFF
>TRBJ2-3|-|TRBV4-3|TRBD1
TGCGCCAGCAGCCAAGTGGCTGGGACAGGTGGTTCGGGTACGCAGTATTTT
CASSQVAGTGGSGTQYF
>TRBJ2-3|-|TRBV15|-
TGTGCCACCAGCAGAGAGGGGGGCTTCAAAGATACGCAGTATTTT
CATSREGGFKDTQYF
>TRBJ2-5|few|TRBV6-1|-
TGTGCCAGCAGCTCGACTATCCGGGAGACCCAGTACTTC
CASSSTIRETQYF
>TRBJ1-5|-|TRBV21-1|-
TGTGCCAGCAGCAAGCGCTTAGGGCAGCCCCAGCATTTT
CASSKRLGQPQHF
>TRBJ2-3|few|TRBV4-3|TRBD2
TGCGCCAGCAGCCACCTTAGGACTAGTTTAACTGATACGCAGTATTTT
CASSHLRTSLTDTQYF
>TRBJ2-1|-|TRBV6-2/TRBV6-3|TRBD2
TGTGCCAGCAGTTATAGGGCGGGAGTGTGGAATGAGCAGTTCTTC
CASSYRAGVWNEQFF
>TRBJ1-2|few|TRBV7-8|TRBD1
TGTGCCAGCAGCTTAGGGGACAGGGCGAGCTATGGCTACACCTTC
CASSLGDRASYGYTF
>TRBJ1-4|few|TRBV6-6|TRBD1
TGTGCCAGCAGTCTACGACAGGGAGGGGGTGAAAAACTGTTTTTT
CASSLRQGGGEKLFF
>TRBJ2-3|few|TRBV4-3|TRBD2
TGCGCCAGCAGCCCCGATTTTAGCGGGAGGGGGTATACGCAGTATTTT
CASSPDFSGRGYTQYF
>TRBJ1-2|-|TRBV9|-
TGTGCCAGCAGCGTAGATGGGGGCTATGGCTACACCTTC
CASSVDGGYGYTF
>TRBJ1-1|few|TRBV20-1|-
TGCAGTGCAGCGCGGAGGTCGAACACTGAAGCTTTCTTT
CSAARRSNTEAFF
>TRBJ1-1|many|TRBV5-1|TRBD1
TGCGCCAGCAGCCGGGGACAGGTAATGACTGAAGCTTTCTTT
CASSRGQVMTEAFF
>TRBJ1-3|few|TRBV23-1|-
TGCGCCAGCAGTTCCTACCGGTACACCATATATTTT
CASSSYRYTIYF
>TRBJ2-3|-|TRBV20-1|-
TGCAGTGCCTACAATCGTCGGGTAGGGACAGATACGCAGTATTTT
CSAYNRRVGTDTQYF
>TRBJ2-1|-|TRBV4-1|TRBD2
TGCGCCAGCAGCCAAGGAGCCCTAGCGGGAGGGCGAAATGAGCAGTTCTTC
CASSQGALAGGRNEQFF
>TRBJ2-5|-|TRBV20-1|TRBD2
TGCAGTGTCCCTAGCGGCCTAGGGGAGACCCAGTACTTC
CSVPSGLGETQYF
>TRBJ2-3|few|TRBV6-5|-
TGTGCCAGCAGTTCCTACGGAGATACGCAGTATTTT
CASSSYGDTQYF
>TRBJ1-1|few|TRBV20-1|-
TGCAGTGCTAGAGATGGCAGGGGAGCTTTCTTT
CSARDGRGAFF
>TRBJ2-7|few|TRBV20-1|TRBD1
TGCAGTGCTACCCGGGACAGTTCCTACGAGCAGTACTTC
CSATRDSSYEQYF
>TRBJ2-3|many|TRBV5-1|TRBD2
TGCGCCAGCAGATCGGTACTAGCGCCTACAGATACGCAGTATTTT
CASRSVLAPTDTQYF
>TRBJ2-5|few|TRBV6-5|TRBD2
TGTGCCAGCAGTTACGGACTAGCGGGAGTGGGATACGAGACCCAGTACTTC
CASSYGLAGVGYETQYF
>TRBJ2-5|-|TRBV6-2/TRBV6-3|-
TGTGCCAGCAGTTTGCCGGACTGGAAAGAGACCCAGTACTTC
CASSLPDWKETQYF
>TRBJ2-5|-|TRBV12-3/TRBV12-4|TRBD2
TGTGCCAGCAGTTTAATCCTAACTAGCGGGAGTGAGACCCAGTACTTC
CASSLILTSGSETQYF
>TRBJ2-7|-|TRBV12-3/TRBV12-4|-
TGTGCCAGCACCCCGGACGGGAAACCCTACGAGCAGTACTTC
CASTPDGKPYEQYF
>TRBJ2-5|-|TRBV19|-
TGTGCCAGTAGTATGGGGGGTCAAGAGACCCAGTACTTC
CASSMGGQETQYF
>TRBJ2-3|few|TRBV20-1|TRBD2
TGCAGTGCCTCTAGCGGAGTCACAGATACGCAGTATTTT
CSASSGVTDTQYF
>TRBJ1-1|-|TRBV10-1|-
TGCGCCAGCAGTGAGTCAAGGGCAGGAACTGAAGCTTTCTTT
CASSESRAGTEAFF
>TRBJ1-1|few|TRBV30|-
TGTGCCTGGAGTGTGTCCAAGGGGGCTTTCTTT
CAWSVSKGAFF
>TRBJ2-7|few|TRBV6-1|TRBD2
TGTGCCAGCAGCCGAGGGGTAGCGGGAGTATACGAGCAGTACTTC
CASSRGVAGVYEQYF
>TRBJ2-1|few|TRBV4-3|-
TGCGCCAGCAGCTTACTAGCTGCTGGTGAGCAGTTCTTC
CASSLLAAGEQFF